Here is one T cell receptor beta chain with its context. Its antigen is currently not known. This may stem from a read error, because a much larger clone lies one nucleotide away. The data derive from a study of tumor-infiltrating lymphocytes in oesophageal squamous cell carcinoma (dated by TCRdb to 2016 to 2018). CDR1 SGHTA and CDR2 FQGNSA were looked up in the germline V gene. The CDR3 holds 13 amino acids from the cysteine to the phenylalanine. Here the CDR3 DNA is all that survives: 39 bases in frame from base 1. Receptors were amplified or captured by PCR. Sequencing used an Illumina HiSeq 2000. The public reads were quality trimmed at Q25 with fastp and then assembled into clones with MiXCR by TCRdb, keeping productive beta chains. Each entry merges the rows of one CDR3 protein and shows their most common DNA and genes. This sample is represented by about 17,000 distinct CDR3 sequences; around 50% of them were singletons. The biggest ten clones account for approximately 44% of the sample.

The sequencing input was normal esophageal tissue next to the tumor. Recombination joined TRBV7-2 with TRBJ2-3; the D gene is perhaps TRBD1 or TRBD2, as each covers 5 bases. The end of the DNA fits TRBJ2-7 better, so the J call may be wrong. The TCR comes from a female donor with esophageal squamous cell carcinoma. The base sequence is TGTGCCAGCAGCCATACGTGGGGGAATGAGCAGTACTTC. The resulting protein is CASSHTWGNEQYF.